These 23 T cell receptor beta chains share one sample of origin, sequenced in a study of response to subunit inactivated influenza vaccine. TCRdb redid the calling of the RT-PCR reads with MiXCR, one entry per CDR3 protein. The data contain about 610,000 distinct CDR3 sequences, 14% of them singletons. Specimen: PBMCs from blood, collected roughly 12 days after vaccination. Receptor source: a man aged 50-59 years who received an inactivated influenza vaccine.

This clonotype has just a few counts. The V and J genes are TRBV2 and TRBJ1-4, with D hard to call. The CDR3 consists of 13 residues. V was trimmed by 7 bases and J by 6 bases, leaving 12 bases between them. Germline values: CDR1 SNHLY, CDR2 FYNNEI. DNA of the CDR3: TGTGCCAGCAAGCAGTATCGGGATGAAAAACTGTTTTTT. It yields the protein CASKQYRDEKLFF. The full variable domain, in which reference TRBV2 and TRBJ1-4 provide the parts outside the CDR3, is EPEVTQTPSHQVTQMGQEVILRCVPISNHLYFYWYRQILGQKVEFLVSFYNNEISEKSEIFDDQFSVERPDGSNFTLKIRSTKLEDSAMYFCASKQYRDEKLFFGSGTQLSVL.

The J gene is TRBJ2-7, the V gene TRBV5-1, with D unresolved. The CDR3 is 11 amino acids. Between the trimmed V and J ends, which lost 4 bases and 6 bases, there was a span of 8 bases. The germline V gene encodes CDR1 SGHRS and CDR2 YFSETQ. The CDR3 here is CASSADPEQYF. CDR3 DNA: TGCGCCAGCAGCGCAGATCCCGAGCAGTACTTC.

In its sample, this clonotype was seen a few times. The gene calls are TRBV25-1 and TRBJ1-2; 7 nucleotides agree with TRBD1. Germline V gives CDR1 MGHDK, CDR2 SYGVNS. The V gene end was trimmed by 3 bases and the J gene end by 4 bases; junction bases not matched to a gene: 2. The CDR3 has 13 residues. CDR3 DNA: TGTGCCAGCAGTGAGACAGGGCTCTATGGCTACACCTTC. Protein product: CASSETGLYGYTF.

The rearrangement uses TRBV5-5 and TRBJ1-6; D remains unclear. From germline, CDR1 is SGHKS and CDR2 YYEKEE (reference sequence). The CDR3 extends over 14 amino acids. Between the trimmed V and J ends, which lost 0 bases and 10 bases, there was a span of 11 bases. The CDR3 sequence: CASSLDQEISPLHF. CDR3 DNA sequence: TGTGCCAGCAGCTTGGACCAGGAGATCTCACCCCTCCACTTT.

V usage is TRBV6-1 and J usage is TRBJ1-1; D gene ambiguous. The V gene's germline CDR1 is MNHNS and CDR2 SASEGT. The CDR3 covers 14 residues. V lost 5 bases to trimming and J lost 4 bases, with 14 bases between them. CDR3 residues: CASSPPFLGTEAFF. CDR3 coding DNA: TGTGCCAGCAGTCCCCCCTTCCTTGGCACTGAAGCTTTCTTT.

This clonotype has more than one count but fewer than ten. The chain links TRBV9 to TRBJ2-3, with TRBD2 matching 9 bases. This CDR3 is built from 14 residues. Germline V gene sequence: CDR1 SGDLS, CDR2 YYNGEE. The trim removed 4 bases at V and 5 bases at J, leaving 5 bases unmatched. The CDR3 coding sequence is TGTGCCAGCAGCATTAGCGGGAGTCGAGATACGCAGTATTTT. It is translated as CASSISGSRDTQYF. The whole variable domain, remainder taken from reference TRBV9 and TRBJ2-3, is DSGVTQTPKHLITATGQRVTLRCSPRSGDLSVYWYQQSLDQGLQFLIQYYNGEERAKGNILERFSAQQFPDLHSELNLSSLELGDSALYFCASSISGSRDTQYFGPGTRLTVL.

At least ten counts were recorded for this clonotype. This rearrangement joins TRBV12-3 or TRBV12-4 to TRBJ2-7, with 9 nucleotides matching TRBD1. Trimming took 1 base from V and 3 from J; bases not matched to a gene: 1. This CDR3 has 14 residues. Here the CDR3 reads CASSLGDRVYEQYF. CDR3 nucleotides: TGTGCCAGCAGTTTAGGGGACAGGGTCTACGAGCAGTACTTC.

This clonotype appeared a few times. This chain uses TRBV27 with TRBJ2-7; D possibly corresponds to TRBD1 (5 bases). CDR3 length: 15 amino acids. CDR1 and CDR2 (germline): MNHEY, SMNVEV (reference sequence). Deletions cut 0 bases from V and 5 bases from J, with 14 bases between. The CDR3 sequence is CASSLSKGWFHEQYF. The CDR3 nucleotides are TGTGCCAGCAGTTTATCGAAGGGGTGGTTCCACGAGCAGTACTTC.

The sample holds many counts of this clonotype. The chain is built from TRBV12-3 or TRBV12-4 and TRBJ2-7; 10 bases are a match to TRBD1. With 4 bases clipped from V and 6 bases from J, the junction kept 6 bases outside the gene matches. CDR3 size: 14 residues. CDR3 DNA: TGTGCCAGCAGTTCCGGGACAGGGGCCTCCGAGCAGTACTTC. This codes for CASSSGTGASEQYF.

In its sample, this clonotype was seen many times. J is TRBJ2-1 and V is TRBV29-1; tentatively, D is TRBD2 (5 bases). The V end lost 1 base, the J end lost 7 bases, and 14 bases lay between the germline ends. Germline V gives CDR1 SQVTM, CDR2 ANQGSEA. The CDR3 has 14 amino acids. CDR3 bases: TGCAGCGTTGAAGCCTTGTTATCGGGAAATGAGCAGTTCTTC. This sequence encodes CSVEALLSGNEQFF.

The chain links TRBV12-3 or TRBV12-4 to TRBJ2-2, with 9 bases lining up with TRBD1. Trimming cost V 2 bases and J 5 bases; bases outside gene matches: 9. The CDR3 is 17 residues long. Here the CDR3 reads CASSLRLGQGLTGELFF. In DNA form, the CDR3 reads TGTGCCAGCAGTTTACGTCTAGGACAGGGGTTAACCGGGGAGCTGTTTTTT.

The V gene is TRBV4-2, the J gene TRBJ1-5, with D hard to call. Trimming took off 4 bases at V and 7 bases at J, with 11 bases between the two ends. The V gene's germline CDR1 is LGHNA and CDR2 YNFKEQ. There are 13 residues in the CDR3. CDR3 in DNA: TGTGCCAGCAGCCCGCTCGGAGGCCAGCCCCAGCATTTT. This gives the protein CASSPLGGQPQHF.

This clonotype is a singleton in its sample. The chain carries TRBV20-1 and TRBJ2-1; D possibly corresponds to TRBD2 (7 bases). CDR1 and CDR2 (germline): DFQATT, SNEGSKA (reference sequence). Trimming removed 1 base from V and 5 bases from J, with 15 bases in between. This CDR3 region has 15 residues. CDR3 sequence: CSARGGAGAHNEQFF. CDR3 nucleotide sequence: TGCAGTGCTAGAGGAGGGGCGGGGGCCCACAATGAGCAGTTCTTC.

This clonotype has only a few counts. This rearrangement joins TRBV7-8 to TRBJ1-5; 7 bases align to TRBD1. J lost 5 bases, V lost 5 bases, and 12 bases had no gene match. The CDR3 contains 16 residues. Germline V lookup: CDR1 SGHVS, CDR2 FQNEAQ. DNA for the CDR3: TGTGCCAGCAGCATAGTCGGAGGGGGCGCCGATCAGCCCCAGCATTTT. It yields the protein CASSIVGGGADQPQHF.

This clonotype appeared a few times. The chain combines TRBV20-1 with TRBJ2-2; maybe TRBD2 (6 bases). CDR1 is DFQATT, CDR2 SNEGSKA, per germline (reference sequence). CDR3 length: 15 amino acids. Trimming pared 0 bases from V and 6 bases from J, leaving 14 bases between. CDR3 coding DNA: TGCAGTGCTAGAGATACGGGGGAGGTCCCCGGGGAGCTGTTTTTT. This codes for CSARDTGEVPGELFF.

This clonotype showed up many times. The chain links TRBV29-1 to TRBJ2-2, with 9 nucleotides matching TRBD1. V shed 3 bases, J shed 3 bases, and the junction held 5 bases outside the gene matches. Germline V gives CDR1 SQVTM, CDR2 ANQGSEA. This CDR3 region has 15 residues. CDR3 region: CSVESGTGHTGELFF. CDR3 DNA sequence: TGCAGCGTTGAGTCAGGGACAGGGCACACCGGGGAGCTGTTTTTT.

This clonotype was seen only a few times. This sequence joins TRBV7-7 and TRBJ2-5, with 9 positions matching TRBD2. CDR3 length: 15 residues. Germline values: CDR1 SSHAT, CDR2 FNYEAQ (reference sequence). Trimming at V came to 5 bases and at J to 0 bases, leaving 4 bases not matched to a gene. In DNA form, the CDR3 reads TGTGCCAGCAGCACGGGACTAGCAGACCAAGAGACCCAGTACTTC. This codes for CASSTGLADQETQYF.

The chain employs TRBV5-1 and TRBJ2-1; a possible D gene is TRBD1 (5 bases). V lost 0 bases and J 7 bases, leaving 17 bases between the germline ends. The germline V gene encodes CDR1 SGHRS and CDR2 YFSETQ. The CDR3 runs 16 residues. CDR3 loop: CASSLAGLGYVNEQFF. In DNA form, the CDR3 reads TGCGCCAGCAGCTTGGCAGGGCTGGGCTATGTAAATGAGCAGTTCTTC.

In DNA, the CDR3 is TGTGCCTGGAGTGTACGGATTCGAACGTTCGGAAACACCATATATTTT. Translation: CAWSVRIRTFGNTIYF. This sequence joins TRBV30 and TRBJ1-3; D gene unclear. CDR3 length: 16 amino acids. Trimming left V 0 bases short and J 4 bases short, with 16 bases between. The germline V gene encodes CDR1 GTSNPN and CDR2 SVGIG (reference sequence).

The chain joins TRBV20-1 to TRBJ2-7; D possibly matches TRBD1 or TRBD2 (5 bases each). The CDR3 loop spans 15 amino acids. The ends were cut back, 0 bases at V and 1 base at J, with 13 bases in the middle. The germline V gene encodes CDR1 DFQATT and CDR2 SNEGSKA (reference sequence). The CDR3 region is CSARDLGVMSYEQYF. The CDR3 DNA reads TGCAGTGCTAGAGATCTGGGGGTTATGTCCTACGAGCAGTACTTC.

This clonotype occurred a few times. V and J are TRBV5-7 and TRBJ2-2; maybe TRBD1 (6 bases). TRBV5-7 carries the ORF label, with uncertain function. This CDR3 comprises 17 residues. V was trimmed by 0 bases and J by 0 bases, leaving 12 bases between them. The CDR3 nucleotides are TGTGCCAGCAGCTTGGGGGGGCGGAGCGCGAACACCGGGGAGCTGTTTTTT. It is translated as CASSLGGRSANTGELFF.

The sample holds a few counts of this clonotype. The J gene is TRBJ1-5, the V gene TRBV20-1; TRBD1 is a possible D gene (5 bases). This CDR3 has 15 residues. In germline, CDR1 is DFQATT, CDR2 SNEGSKA (reference sequence). Trimming pared 6 bases from V and 6 bases from J, leaving 21 bases between. The CDR3 DNA is TGCAGTGCCGCGCTCAGCATAAAGGGGCGTCAGCCCCAGCATTTT. Protein sequence: CSAALSIKGRQPQHF.

The chain combines TRBV6-2 or TRBV6-3 with TRBJ2-4; D may be TRBD1 (6 bases). Trimming took off 6 bases at V and 7 bases at J, with 16 bases between the two ends. The CDR3 sequence is 14 residues long. In germline, CDR1 is MNHEY, CDR2 SVGEGT. CDR3 nucleotides: TGTGCCAGCAGCCCCGCAGGGGAATGGAACATTCAGTACTTC. Amino acid sequence: CASSPAGEWNIQYF.